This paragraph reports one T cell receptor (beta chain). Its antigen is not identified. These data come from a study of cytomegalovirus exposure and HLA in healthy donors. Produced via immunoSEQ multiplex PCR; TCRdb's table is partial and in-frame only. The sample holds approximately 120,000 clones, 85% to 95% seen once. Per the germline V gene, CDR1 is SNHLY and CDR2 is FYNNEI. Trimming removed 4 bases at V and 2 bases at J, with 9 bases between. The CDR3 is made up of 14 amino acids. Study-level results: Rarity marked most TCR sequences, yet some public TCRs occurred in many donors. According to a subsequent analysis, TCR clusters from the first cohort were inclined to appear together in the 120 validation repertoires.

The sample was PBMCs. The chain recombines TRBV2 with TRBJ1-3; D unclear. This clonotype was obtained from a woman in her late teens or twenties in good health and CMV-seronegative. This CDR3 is CASSAEGTGNTIYF. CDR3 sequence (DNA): TGTGCCAGCAGTGCCGAGGGAACTGGAAACACCATATATTTT.